The TCR beta chain described here comes from a study of T cell responses to AZD1222 COVID-19 vaccine. Whole-study results and caveats: White British people made up most donors, females outnumbered males, and clonal diversity was possibly underestimated. Baseline seropositives among AZD1222 recipients totaled only five to seven.

V lost 2 bases to trimming and J lost 3 bases, with 5 bases between them. This CDR3 contains 12 residues. The germline CDR1 and CDR2 sequences are MNHNS and SASEGT. Points on this clone: Its specificity is unknown.

Some clones are missing from TCRdb's copy, which holds only in-frame ones; the method was immunoSEQ multiplex PCR. The data hold 100,000 to 150,000 clones, with 85% to 90% observed a single time. This TCR was sampled from an adult in good health. This material consisted of peripheral blood, taken on day 0 of AZD1222 vaccination. This chain connects TRBV6-1 to TRBJ2-7; no reliable D call. CDR3 loop: CASSESIYEQYF. CDR3 nucleotides: TGTGCCAGCAGTGAATCAATCTACGAGCAGTACTTC.